The entry below describes one TCR beta chain. The data are from a study of T cell changes during pregnancy in multiple sclerosis. Germline trimming cut 7 bases from V and 5 bases from J; bases unmatched to any gene: 11. Germline V gene data show CDR1 as ENHRY and CDR2 as SYGVKD. This CDR3 contains 15 residues. Sequencing was performed with immunoSEQ multiplex PCR; in TCRdb, only in-frame clones are kept and a portion is missing. The table lists tens of thousands of clones, roughly 92% of them singletons, with about 0.6% in the top ten. This TCR derives from a female donor with multiple sclerosis, enrolled in a pregnancy study. The J gene is TRBJ2-7, the V gene TRBV10-3; 10 nucleotides match TRBD1. The sample in question was CD4+ T cells from peripheral blood mononuclear cells, obtained in the second trimester of pregnancy. CDR3 in amino acids: CAINKRQGAGDEQYF. The CDR3 nucleotides are TGTGCCATCAATAAAAGACAGGGGGCGGGAGACGAGCAGTACTTC.